The rows below give T cell receptor beta chains drawn from one sample of a study of patients and donors after allogeneic stem cell transplantation. Each CDR3 protein gets one entry after TCRdb re-called the RT-PCR reads with MiXCR. The table has fewer than 250,000 distinct CDR3 sequences, around an eighth seen once. The sample comprised blood, either unsorted or a sorted T cell fraction (not recorded which). These receptors all come from a human donor who was either an allogeneic HSCT recipient or a stem cell or donor lymphocyte infusion donor (not recorded which). It is not recorded whose cells these are; they may come from a transplant donor. Both conserved end residues are part of each CDR3. The D gene is left open where the match is weak. Expanded clones are given a class, and other clones once, few, many or no size at all.

TGCGCCAGCAGCCTGGGGGGAGGGGTCGAGCAGTTCTTC,CASSLGGGVEQFF,TRBD2,TRBV5-1,TRBJ2-1,few
TGCAGTGCCAAAGTAGGGTTCGGTAACTATGGCTACACCTTC,CSAKVGFGNYGYTF,NA,TRBV20-1,TRBJ1-2,NA
TGTGCCAGCAGTCCTGGGACAGTCGCATATTCCTACGAGCAGTACTTC,CASSPGTVAYSYEQYF,TRBD1,TRBV6-1,TRBJ2-7,many
TGTGCCAGCAGCTTGGAGATAGCGGGGGGAACCACAGATACGCAGTATTTT,CASSLEIAGGTTDTQYF,TRBD2,TRBV5-6,TRBJ2-3,many
TGTGCCAGCACCGACAGGAATACCGGGGAGCTGTTTTTT,CASTDRNTGELFF,NA,TRBV6-6,TRBJ2-2,NA
TGTGCCAGCAGCCCGCTAGGGGTCGGAGTTGGAAACACCATATATTTT,CASSPLGVGVGNTIYF,NA,TRBV3-1,TRBJ1-3,NA
TGCGCCAGCAGCCGACAAGGTGGCGGGGGCTATGGCTACACCTTC,CASSRQGGGGYGYTF,NA,TRBV4-3,TRBJ1-2,NA
TGTGCCAGTAGTATGGGACAGGGAGGGCCCCAGCATTTT,CASSMGQGGPQHF,TRBD1,TRBV19,TRBJ1-5,NA
TGTGCCAGCAGCCAAGGGAGGGGCCAAGAGACCCAGTACTTC,CASSQGRGQETQYF,NA,TRBV4-2,TRBJ2-5,few
TGTGCCAGTAGTAGACAGGCTGAATCACCCCTCCACTTT,CASSRQAESPLHF,NA,TRBV19,TRBJ1-6,few
TGTGCCAGCAGCCACAGATACAATGAGCAGTTCTTC,CASSHRYNEQFF,NA,TRBV7-9,TRBJ2-1,few
TGCAGCGTGGGGACAGGGGATTCTAACGGCTACACCTTC,CSVGTGDSNGYTF,TRBD1,TRBV29-1,TRBJ1-2,few
TGTGCCAGCAGCCCCCCGGGGGGGGCGGGTGGCGCAGATACGCAGTATTTT,CASSPPGGAGGADTQYF,TRBD2,TRBV9,TRBJ2-3,NA
TGTGCCAGCACCCTAGGGGCTAGCACAGATACGCAGTATTTT,CASTLGASTDTQYF,NA,TRBV6-1,TRBJ2-3,few
TGTGCCACCAGTGCTCCTGGGAGCAATCAGCCCCAGCATTTT,CATSAPGSNQPQHF,NA,TRBV24-1,TRBJ1-5,NA
TGTGCCACCAGTGATCCGGGACAACCAGCTTTCTTT,CATSDPGQPAFF,NA,TRBV24-1,TRBJ1-1,many
TGTGCCACCAGTGAACCCCGGACAGGGAATCCAACCGGGGAGCTGTTTTTT,CATSEPRTGNPTGELFF,TRBD1,TRBV24-1,TRBJ2-2,many
TGTGCCTGGAGTGTGATTAGCGGGAGGGCCCAGGGCACAGATACGCAGTATTTT,CAWSVISGRAQGTDTQYF,TRBD2,TRBV30,TRBJ2-3,few
TGTGCCACCAGCAGAGGTGTGGATTACAATCAGCCCCAGCATTTT,CATSRGVDYNQPQHF,NA,TRBV15,TRBJ1-5,few
TGTGCCAGCAGTTTTTCGGGCCGGGTAACTGAAGCTTTCTTT,CASSFSGRVTEAFF,NA,TRBV6-2/TRBV6-3,TRBJ1-1,few
TGCAGTGCTAAACCGGATTCGGCTTACGAGCAGTACTTC,CSAKPDSAYEQYF,NA,TRBV20-1,TRBJ2-7,few
TGTGCCTGGAAGGATGTAGAGACCCAGTACTTC,CAWKDVETQYF,NA,TRBV30,TRBJ2-5,NA
TGTGCCAGTAGGGGACAGGCCCATGCAACTAATGAAAAACTGTTTTTT,CASRGQAHATNEKLFF,TRBD1,TRBV19,TRBJ1-4,few
TGCGCCAGCACCTCCTCCGCAGGGAGCTATGGCTACACCTTC,CASTSSAGSYGYTF,NA,TRBV4-1,TRBJ1-2,many
TGTGCCAGCAGCTTAACCAGGGACACTGAAGCTTTCTTT,CASSLTRDTEAFF,NA,TRBV7-3,TRBJ1-1,NA
TGTGCCAGTAGTGGCGACTTCGGGAGACTAGCTTCCGAGCAGTACTTC,CASSGDFGRLASEQYF,TRBD2,TRBV19,TRBJ2-7,few
TGTGCCAGCCGGCAACAGATCTTCACAGATACGCAGTATTTT,CASRQQIFTDTQYF,NA,TRBV13,TRBJ2-3,once
TGTGCCAGCAGTGAACTTGGTAGCGGCAGCACAGATACGCAGTATTTT,CASSELGSGSTDTQYF,NA,TRBV2,TRBJ2-3,few
TGTGCCAGCAGTTTCCCCCGAGGCCCGGGCCTCAACACCGGGGAGCTGTTTTTT,CASSFPRGPGLNTGELFF,NA,TRBV12-3/TRBV12-4,TRBJ2-2,many
TGCGCCAGCAGCCAAACGGGACAAAATCAGCCCCAGCATTTT,CASSQTGQNQPQHF,NA,TRBV4-1,TRBJ1-5,NA
TGCAGTGCTAGAGATGGCAGGTACTCTGGAAACACCATATATTTT,CSARDGRYSGNTIYF,NA,TRBV20-1,TRBJ1-3,once
TGCAGTGCTAGAGAACTGACAGGGTGGGAAACCGGGGAGCTGTTTTTT,CSARELTGWETGELFF,TRBD1,TRBV20-1,TRBJ2-2,many
TGCAGTGCTAGAGGGGGACAGGGGTATAATTCACCCCTCCACTTT,CSARGGQGYNSPLHF,TRBD1,TRBV20-1,TRBJ1-6,many
TGTGCCAGCAGGGTAAACTTTGGGGGTAGCGACACTGAAGCTTTCTTT,CASRVNFGGSDTEAFF,NA,TRBV2,TRBJ1-1,NA
TGCGCCAGCAGCTTGCAAGGTTCAGGGGGCTTCAATGAGCAGTTCTTC,CASSLQGSGGFNEQFF,TRBD1,TRBV5-1,TRBJ2-1,NA
TGTGCCAGCAGCTTAGAAGTGGTACAAGAGACCCAGTACTTC,CASSLEVVQETQYF,NA,TRBV7-2,TRBJ2-5,many
TGTGCCAGCAGGCTAAGTGGGGACTCGGGCCCTAAGCAGTACTTC,CASRLSGDSGPKQYF,NA,TRBV6-1,TRBJ2-7,NA
TGCGCCAGCAGCGGGGGACTAACGGTGGATACGCAGTATTTT,CASSGGLTVDTQYF,TRBD2,TRBV5-1,TRBJ2-3,many
TGCGCCAGCAGCTTGGATATACAGCTTGGAAACACCATATATTTT,CASSLDIQLGNTIYF,NA,TRBV5-1,TRBJ1-3,many
TGTGCCAGCAGAAGGGACAGGGGGCGGGATGAGCAGTTCTTC,CASRRDRGRDEQFF,TRBD1,TRBV28,TRBJ2-1,NA
TGTGCCAGCAGCGTAGGGGCGGCGAACACCGGGGAGCTGTTTTTT,CASSVGAANTGELFF,NA,TRBV9,TRBJ2-2,few
TGTGCCAGCAGTTTAGGGTGGAAGGCAGTACTGAGCTCCTACGAGCAGTACTTC,CASSLGWKAVLSSYEQYF,NA,TRBV12-3/TRBV12-4,TRBJ2-7,few
TGTGCCAGCAGCGCACAGGGGGGTGACACCGGGGAGCTGTTTTTT,CASSAQGGDTGELFF,TRBD1,TRBV11-3,TRBJ2-2,NA
TGCGCCAACAGCCGTGGACAGCCGTACGAGCAGTACTTC,CANSRGQPYEQYF,NA,TRBV5-1,TRBJ2-7,NA